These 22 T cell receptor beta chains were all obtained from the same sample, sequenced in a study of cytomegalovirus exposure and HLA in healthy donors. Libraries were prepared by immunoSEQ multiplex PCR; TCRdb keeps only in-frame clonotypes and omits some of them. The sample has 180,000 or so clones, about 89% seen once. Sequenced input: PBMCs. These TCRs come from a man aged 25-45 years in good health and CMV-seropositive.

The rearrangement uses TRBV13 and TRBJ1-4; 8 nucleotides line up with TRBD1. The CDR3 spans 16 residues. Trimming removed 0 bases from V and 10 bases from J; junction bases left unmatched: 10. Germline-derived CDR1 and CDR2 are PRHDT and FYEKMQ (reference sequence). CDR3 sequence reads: CASSLGFRTGSGKLFF. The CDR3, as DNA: TGTGCCAGCAGCTTAGGTTTTCGGACAGGGTCGGGAAAACTGTTTTTT.

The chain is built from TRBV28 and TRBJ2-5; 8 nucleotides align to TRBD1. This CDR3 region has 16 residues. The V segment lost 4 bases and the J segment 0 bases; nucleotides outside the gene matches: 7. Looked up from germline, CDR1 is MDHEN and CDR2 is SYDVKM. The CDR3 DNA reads TGTGCCAGCAGTTGGTACAGGGGGTCTTACCAAGAGACCCAGTACTTC. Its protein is CASSWYRGSYQETQYF. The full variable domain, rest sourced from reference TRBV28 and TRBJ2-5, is DVKVTQSSRYLVKRTGEKVFLECVQDMDHENMFWYRQDPGLGLRLIYFSYDVKMKEKGDIPEGYSVSREKKERFSLILESASTNQTSMYLCASSWYRGSYQETQYFGPGTRLLVL.

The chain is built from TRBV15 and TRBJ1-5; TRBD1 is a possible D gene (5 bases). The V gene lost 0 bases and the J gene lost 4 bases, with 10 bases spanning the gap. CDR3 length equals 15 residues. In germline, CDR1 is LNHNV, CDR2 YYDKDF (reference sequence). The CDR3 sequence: CATSRDMTANQPQHF. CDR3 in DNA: TGTGCCACCAGCAGAGATATGACAGCGAATCAGCCCCAGCATTTT.

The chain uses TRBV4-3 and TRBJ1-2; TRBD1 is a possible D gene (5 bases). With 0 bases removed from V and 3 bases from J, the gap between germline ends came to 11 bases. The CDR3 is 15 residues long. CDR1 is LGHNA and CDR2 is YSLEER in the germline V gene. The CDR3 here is CASSQEIQGHYGYTF. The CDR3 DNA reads TGCGCCAGCAGCCAAGAAATCCAGGGCCACTATGGCTACACCTTC.

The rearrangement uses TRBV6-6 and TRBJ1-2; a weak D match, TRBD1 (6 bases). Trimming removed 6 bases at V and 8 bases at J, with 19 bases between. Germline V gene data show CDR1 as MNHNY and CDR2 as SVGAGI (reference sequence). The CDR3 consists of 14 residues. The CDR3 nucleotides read TGTGCCAGCAGCCTCCCAGGGGACGCGGAAGGCTACACCTTC. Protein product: CASSLPGDAEGYTF.

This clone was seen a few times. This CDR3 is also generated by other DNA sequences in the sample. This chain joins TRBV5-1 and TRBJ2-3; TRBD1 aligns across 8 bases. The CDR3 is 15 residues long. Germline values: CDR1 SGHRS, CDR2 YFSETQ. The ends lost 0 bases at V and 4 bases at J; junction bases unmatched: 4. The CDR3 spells CASSLGQGFADTQYF. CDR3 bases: TGCGCCAGCAGCTTGGGACAGGGGTTCGCAGATACGCAGTATTTT.

DNA of the CDR3: TGTGCCAGCAGAACAGGTCCCTATGGCTACACCTTC. This gives the protein CASRTGPYGYTF. V usage is TRBV27 and J usage is TRBJ1-2; D might be TRBD1 (5 bases). V was pared by 6 bases and J by 4 bases, with 9 bases between. From germline, CDR1 is MNHEY and CDR2 SMNVEV (reference sequence). The CDR3 consists of 12 residues.

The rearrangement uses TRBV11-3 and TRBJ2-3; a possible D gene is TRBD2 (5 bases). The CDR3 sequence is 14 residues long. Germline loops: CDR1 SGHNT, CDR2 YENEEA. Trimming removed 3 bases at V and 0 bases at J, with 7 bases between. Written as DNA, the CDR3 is TGTGCCAGCAGCTTCGGCGGGAGCACAGATACGCAGTATTTT. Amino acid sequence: CASSFGGSTDTQYF.

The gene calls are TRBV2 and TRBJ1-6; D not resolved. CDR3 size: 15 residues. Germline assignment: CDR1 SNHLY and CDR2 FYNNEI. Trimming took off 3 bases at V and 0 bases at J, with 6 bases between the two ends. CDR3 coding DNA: TGTGCCAGCAGTGATCAGAGCTCCTATAATTCACCCCTCCACTTT. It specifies CASSDQSSYNSPLHF.

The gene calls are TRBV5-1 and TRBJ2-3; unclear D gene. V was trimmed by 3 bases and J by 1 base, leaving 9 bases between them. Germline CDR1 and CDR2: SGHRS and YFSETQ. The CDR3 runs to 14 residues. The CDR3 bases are TGCGCCAGCAGCTGGTCGGATGGCACAGATACGCAGTATTTT. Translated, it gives CASSWSDGTDTQYF. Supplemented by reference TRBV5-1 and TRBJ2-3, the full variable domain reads KAGVTQTPRYLIKTRGQQVTLSCSPISGHRSVSWYQQTPGQGLQFLFEYFSETQRNKGNFPGRFSGRQFSNSRSEMNVSTLELGDSALYLCASSWSDGTDTQYFGPGTRLTVL.

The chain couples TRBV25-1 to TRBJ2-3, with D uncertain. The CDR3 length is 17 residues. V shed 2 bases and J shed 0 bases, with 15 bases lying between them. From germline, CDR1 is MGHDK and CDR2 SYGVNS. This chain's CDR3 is CASSERWDSASTDTQYF. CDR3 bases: TGTGCCAGCAGTGAAAGGTGGGATAGTGCTAGCACAGATACGCAGTATTTT.

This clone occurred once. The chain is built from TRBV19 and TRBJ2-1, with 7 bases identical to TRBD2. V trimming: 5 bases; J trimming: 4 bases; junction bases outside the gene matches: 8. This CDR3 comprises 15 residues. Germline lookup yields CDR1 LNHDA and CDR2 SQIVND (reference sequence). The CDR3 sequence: CASSVLGTIYNEQFF. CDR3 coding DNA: TGTGCCAGTAGTGTTCTTGGGACTATATACAATGAGCAGTTCTTC.

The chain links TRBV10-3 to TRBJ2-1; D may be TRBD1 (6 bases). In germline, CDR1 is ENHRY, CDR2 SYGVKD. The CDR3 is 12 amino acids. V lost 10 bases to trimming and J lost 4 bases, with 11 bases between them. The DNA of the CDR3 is TGTGCCACCCAAGGACAGTACAATGAGCAGTTCTTC. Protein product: CATQGQYNEQFF.

The CDR3 nucleotides are TGTGCCAGCAGCTCGCTCCCTCAGGGGGCGCGGGGTTCACCCCTCCACTTT. This codes for CASSSLPQGARGSPLHF. V and J are TRBV7-3 and TRBJ1-6; TRBD1 matches at 8 bases. The CDR3 loop spans 17 amino acids. The J segment lost 9 bases and the V segment lost 4 bases, leaving 14 bases of the junction unmatched. Germline V gene sequence: CDR1 SGHTA, CDR2 FQGTGA.

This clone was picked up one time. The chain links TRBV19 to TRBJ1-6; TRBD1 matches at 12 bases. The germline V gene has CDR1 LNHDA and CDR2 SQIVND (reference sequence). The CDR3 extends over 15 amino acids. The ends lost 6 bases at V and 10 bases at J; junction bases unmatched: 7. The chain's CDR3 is CASRGTGGRKSPLHF. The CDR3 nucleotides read TGTGCCAGTAGGGGGACAGGGGGCCGAAAGTCACCCCTCCACTTT.

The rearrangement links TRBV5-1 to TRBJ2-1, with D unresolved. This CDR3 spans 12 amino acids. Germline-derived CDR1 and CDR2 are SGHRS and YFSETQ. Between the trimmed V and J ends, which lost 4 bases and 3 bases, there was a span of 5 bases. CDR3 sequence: CASSQHYNEQFF. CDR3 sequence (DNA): TGCGCCAGCAGCCAACACTACAATGAGCAGTTCTTC.

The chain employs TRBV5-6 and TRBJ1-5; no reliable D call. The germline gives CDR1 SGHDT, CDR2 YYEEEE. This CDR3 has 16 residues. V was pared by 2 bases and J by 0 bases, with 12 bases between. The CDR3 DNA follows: TGTGCCAGCAGCTTATTCGGGGAGATTAGCAATCAGCCCCAGCATTTT. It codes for CASSLFGEISNQPQHF.

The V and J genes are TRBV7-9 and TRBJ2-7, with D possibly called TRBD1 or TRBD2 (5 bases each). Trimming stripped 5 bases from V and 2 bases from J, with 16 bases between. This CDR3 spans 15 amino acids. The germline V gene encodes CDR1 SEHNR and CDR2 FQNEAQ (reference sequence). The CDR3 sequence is CASSTHRDGPYEQYF. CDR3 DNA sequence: TGTGCCAGCAGCACACACCGGGACGGCCCCTACGAGCAGTACTTC.

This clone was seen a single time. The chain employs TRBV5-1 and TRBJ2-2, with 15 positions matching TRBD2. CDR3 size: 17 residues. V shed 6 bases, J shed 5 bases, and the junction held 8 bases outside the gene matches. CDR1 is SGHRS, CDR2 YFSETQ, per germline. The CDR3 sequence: CASTVPGLAGGTGELFF. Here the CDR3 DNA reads TGCGCCAGCACGGTACCGGGACTAGCGGGAGGTACCGGGGAGCTGTTTTTT.

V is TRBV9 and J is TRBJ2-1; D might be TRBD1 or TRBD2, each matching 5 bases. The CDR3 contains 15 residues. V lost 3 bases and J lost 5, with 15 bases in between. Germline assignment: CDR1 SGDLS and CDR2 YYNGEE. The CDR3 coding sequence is TGTGCCAGCAGCGCCCGGGACGTACCTAACAATGAGCAGTTCTTC. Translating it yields CASSARDVPNNEQFF.

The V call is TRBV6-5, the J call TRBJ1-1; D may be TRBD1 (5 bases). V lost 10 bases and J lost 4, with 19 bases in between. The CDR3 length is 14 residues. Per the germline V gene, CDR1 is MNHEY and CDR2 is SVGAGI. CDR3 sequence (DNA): TGTGCCACCGGGATAAGACAGCCCTTCACTGAAGCTTTCTTT. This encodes CATGIRQPFTEAFF.

The CDR3 DNA sequence: TGTGCCAGCAGTGCAGCCAGCTCCTACGAGCAGTACTTC. Amino acid sequence: CASSAASSYEQYF. This chain joins TRBV2 and TRBJ2-7, with D uncertain. The CDR3 extends over 13 amino acids. Germline CDR1 is SNHLY and CDR2 is FYNNEI. Trimming cost V 4 bases and J 0 bases, with 7 bases left between them. The full variable domain, in which reference TRBV2 and TRBJ2-7 provide the parts outside the CDR3, is EPEVTQTPSHQVTQMGQEVILRCVPISNHLYFYWYRQILGQKVEFLVSFYNNEISEKSEIFDDQFSVERPDGSNFTLKIRSTKLEDSAMYFCASSAASSYEQYFGPGTRLTVT.